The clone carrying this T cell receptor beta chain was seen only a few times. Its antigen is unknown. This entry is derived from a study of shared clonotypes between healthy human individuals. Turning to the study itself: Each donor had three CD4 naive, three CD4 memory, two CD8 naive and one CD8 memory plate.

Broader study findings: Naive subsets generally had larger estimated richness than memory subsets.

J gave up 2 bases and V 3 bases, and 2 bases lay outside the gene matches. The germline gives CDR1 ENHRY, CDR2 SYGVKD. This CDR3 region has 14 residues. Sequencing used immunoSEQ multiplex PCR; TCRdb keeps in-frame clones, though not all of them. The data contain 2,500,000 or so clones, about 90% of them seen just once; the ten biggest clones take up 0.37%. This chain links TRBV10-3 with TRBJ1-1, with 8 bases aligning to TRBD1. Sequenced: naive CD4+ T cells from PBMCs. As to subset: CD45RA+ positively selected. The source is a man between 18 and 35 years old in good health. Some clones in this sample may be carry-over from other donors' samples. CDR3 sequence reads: CAISDTGGNTEAFF. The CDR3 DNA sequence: TGTGCCATCAGTGATACAGGGGGAAACACTGAAGCTTTCTTT.